Listed below are T cell receptor beta chains from one sample, sequenced in a study of blood T cell repertoires in COVID-19. Sequencing was performed with immunoSEQ multiplex PCR; in TCRdb, only in-frame clones are kept and a portion is missing. This repertoire shows over 90,000 clones, 87% found once; its top ten account for 4% to 5.5%. The sequenced material came from peripheral blood. These receptors all come from a woman aged 50 to 65 with COVID-19, enrolled during active disease. CDR3s include the opening cysteine and the closing phenylalanine or tryptophan. Fields, in order: clone size, V gene, J gene, D gene, CDR3 protein, CDR3 DNA. The D gene is left open where the match is weak. For some rows the clone size is stated as once, few or many, or as a class when expanded; others skip it.

clone size: NA
V gene: TRBV19
J gene: TRBJ1-2
D gene: TRBD1
CDR3 protein: CASSPLGQGDYGYTF
CDR3 DNA: TGTGCCAGTAGCCCCCTGGGGCAGGGGGATTATGGCTACACCTTC

clone size: NA
V gene: TRBV7-2
J gene: TRBJ1-2
D gene: NA
CDR3 protein: CASSLMGQGYTF
CDR3 DNA: TGTGCCAGCAGCTTAATGGGGCAAGGCTACACCTTC

clone size: few
V gene: TRBV6-4
J gene: TRBJ1-1
D gene: TRBD1
CDR3 protein: CASSDTDRGTEAFF
CDR3 DNA: TGTGCCAGCAGTGACACCGACAGGGGGACTGAAGCTTTCTTT

clone size: NA
V gene: TRBV5-1
J gene: TRBJ2-1
D gene: TRBD1
CDR3 protein: CASSVGTGYYNEQFF
CDR3 DNA: TGCGCCAGCAGCGTTGGGACAGGATATTACAATGAGCAGTTCTTC

clone size: NA
V gene: TRBV2
J gene: TRBJ1-5
D gene: TRBD1
CDR3 protein: CASSVDRDRNQPQHF
CDR3 DNA: TGTGCCAGCAGTGTGGACAGGGACCGCAATCAGCCCCAGCATTTT

clone size: NA
V gene: TRBV20-1
J gene: TRBJ1-6
D gene: NA
CDR3 protein: CSASQGIGNSPLHF
CDR3 DNA: TGCAGTGCTAGTCAGGGAATCGGGAATTCACCCCTCCACTTT

clone size: NA
V gene: TRBV27
J gene: TRBJ2-5
D gene: NA
CDR3 protein: CASSLNGPQGETQYF
CDR3 DNA: TGTGCCAGCAGCCTTAACGGACCCCAGGGAGAGACCCAGTACTTC

clone size: NA
V gene: TRBV5-1
J gene: TRBJ1-2
D gene: NA
CDR3 protein: CASSTGQYYGYTF
CDR3 DNA: TGCGCCAGCAGCACAGGACAGTACTATGGCTACACCTTC

clone size: NA
V gene: TRBV12-3/TRBV12-4
J gene: TRBJ2-2
D gene: NA
CDR3 protein: CASSSRDTGELFF
CDR3 DNA: TGTGCCAGCAGTTCACGGGACACCGGGGAGCTGTTTTTT

clone size: NA
V gene: TRBV3-1/TRBV3-2
J gene: TRBJ2-7
D gene: TRBD2
CDR3 protein: CASSQDGSGGQPYF
CDR3 DNA: TGTGCCAGCAGCCAAGATGGCAGCGGGGGGCAGCCGTACTTC

clone size: NA
V gene: TRBV5-5
J gene: TRBJ1-1
D gene: NA
CDR3 protein: CASSPGDLGEAFF
CDR3 DNA: TGTGCCAGCAGCCCCGGGGATTTGGGCGAAGCTTTCTTT

clone size: NA
V gene: TRBV3-1/TRBV3-2
J gene: TRBJ1-5
D gene: NA
CDR3 protein: CASSLGATGNQPQHF
CDR3 DNA: TGTGCCAGCAGCCTGGGGGCCACGGGCAATCAGCCCCAGCATTTT

clone size: NA
V gene: TRBV28
J gene: TRBJ1-3
D gene: NA
CDR3 protein: CASSPPPPGGNTIYF
CDR3 DNA: TGTGCCAGCAGTCCCCCCCCTCCAGGGGGAAACACCATATATTTT

clone size: NA
V gene: TRBV5-5
J gene: TRBJ1-2
D gene: NA
CDR3 protein: CASSPLVGAGYGYTF
CDR3 DNA: TGTGCCAGCAGCCCACTCGTGGGGGCTGGCTATGGCTACACCTTC

clone size: NA
V gene: TRBV7-2
J gene: TRBJ1-2
D gene: TRBD1
CDR3 protein: CASSLADRGPYGYTF
CDR3 DNA: TGTGCCAGCAGCTTAGCCGACAGGGGTCCCTATGGCTACACCTTC

clone size: NA
V gene: TRBV15
J gene: TRBJ1-5
D gene: NA
CDR3 protein: CATSRDVGGGRPQHF
CDR3 DNA: TGTGCCACCAGCAGAGATGTGGGCGGGGGACGGCCCCAGCATTTT

clone size: NA
V gene: TRBV30
J gene: TRBJ2-1
D gene: TRBD2
CDR3 protein: CAWTGGPYNEQFF
CDR3 DNA: TGTGCCTGGACGGGGGGGCCCTACAATGAGCAGTTCTTC

clone size: NA
V gene: TRBV29-1
J gene: TRBJ2-7
D gene: TRBD1
CDR3 protein: CSVPTGGTYEQYF
CDR3 DNA: TGCAGCGTTCCGACAGGGGGGACCTACGAGCAGTACTTC

clone size: once
V gene: TRBV6-5
J gene: TRBJ2-2
D gene: NA
CDR3 protein: CASTRDTGELFF
CDR3 DNA: TGTGCCAGCACGAGGGACACCGGGGAGCTGTTTTTT

clone size: NA
V gene: TRBV30
J gene: TRBJ1-4
D gene: NA
CDR3 protein: CAWSVQGAREKLFF
CDR3 DNA: TGTGCCTGGAGTGTACAGGGTGCCCGGGAAAAACTGTTTTTT

clone size: NA
V gene: TRBV2
J gene: TRBJ2-3
D gene: TRBD2
CDR3 protein: CASRPTSGGTDTQYF
CDR3 DNA: TGTGCCAGCAGACCGACTAGCGGGGGAACAGATACGCAGTATTTT

clone size: once
V gene: TRBV10-3
J gene: TRBJ2-7
D gene: TRBD1
CDR3 protein: CAISDRARSYEQYF
CDR3 DNA: TGTGCCATCAGCGACAGGGCTCGCTCCTACGAGCAGTACTTC

clone size: NA
V gene: TRBV7-6
J gene: TRBJ1-1
D gene: NA
CDR3 protein: CASSLGGATEAFF
CDR3 DNA: TGTGCCAGCAGCTTGGGGGGGGCCACTGAAGCTTTCTTT

clone size: few
V gene: TRBV6-5
J gene: TRBJ1-5
D gene: NA
CDR3 protein: CASSSGDRNQPQHF
CDR3 DNA: TGTGCCAGCAGTTCAGGGGACCGCAATCAGCCCCAGCATTTT

clone size: few
V gene: TRBV9
J gene: TRBJ2-5
D gene: NA
CDR3 protein: CASSVGQDLETQYF
CDR3 DNA: TGTGCCAGCAGCGTAGGACAGGACCTTGAGACCCAGTACTTC

clone size: NA
V gene: TRBV27
J gene: TRBJ2-4
D gene: NA
CDR3 protein: CASSLPGLGNIQYF
CDR3 DNA: TGTGCCAGCAGCCTCCCTGGGCTTGGAAACATTCAGTACTTC

clone size: NA
V gene: TRBV29-1
J gene: TRBJ2-1
D gene: NA
CDR3 protein: CSVDPSSYNEQFF
CDR3 DNA: TGCAGCGTTGACCCTAGCTCCTACAATGAGCAGTTCTTC

clone size: NA
V gene: TRBV18
J gene: TRBJ2-7
D gene: TRBD1
CDR3 protein: CASSPDRVVTYEQYF
CDR3 DNA: TGTGCCAGCTCACCCGACAGGGTTGTCACCTACGAGCAGTACTTC

clone size: once
V gene: TRBV30
J gene: TRBJ1-4
D gene: TRBD1
CDR3 protein: CAWTGTGGEKLFF
CDR3 DNA: TGTGCCTGGACCGGGACAGGGGGCGAAAAACTGTTTTTT

clone size: once
V gene: TRBV5-5
J gene: TRBJ2-1
D gene: NA
CDR3 protein: CASSFGVNEQFF
CDR3 DNA: TGTGCCAGCAGCTTCGGGGTCAATGAGCAGTTCTTC

clone size: NA
V gene: TRBV27
J gene: TRBJ2-2
D gene: TRBD2
CDR3 protein: CASRIYMGEGRTGELFF
CDR3 DNA: TGTGCCAGCAGGATATATATGGGGGAGGGGCGCACCGGGGAGCTGTTTTTT

clone size: few
V gene: TRBV5-6
J gene: TRBJ1-1
D gene: NA
CDR3 protein: CASTPAGVRYTEAFF
CDR3 DNA: TGTGCCAGCACCCCCGCTGGAGTGAGATACACTGAAGCTTTCTTT

clone size: once
V gene: TRBV7-2
J gene: TRBJ2-1
D gene: NA
CDR3 protein: CASSPWSSLNEQFF
CDR3 DNA: TGTGCCAGCAGCCCCTGGTCAAGCCTTAATGAGCAGTTCTTC

clone size: NA
V gene: TRBV29-1
J gene: TRBJ2-5
D gene: TRBD2
CDR3 protein: CSVEDAGTRETQYF
CDR3 DNA: TGCAGCGTTGAAGATGCGGGGACTAGGGAGACCCAGTACTTC

clone size: NA
V gene: TRBV10-1
J gene: TRBJ2-3
D gene: NA
CDR3 protein: CASSEAREADTQYF
CDR3 DNA: TGCGCCAGCAGTGAGGCTAGGGAGGCAGATACGCAGTATTTT

clone size: NA
V gene: TRBV7-3
J gene: TRBJ2-5
D gene: NA
CDR3 protein: CASSLTQQETQYF
CDR3 DNA: TGTGCCAGCAGCTTAACTCAGCAAGAGACCCAGTACTTC

clone size: NA
V gene: TRBV5-5
J gene: TRBJ1-1
D gene: TRBD1
CDR3 protein: CASSLQTGGTEAFF
CDR3 DNA: TGTGCCAGCAGCTTACAGACAGGGGGAACTGAAGCTTTCTTT

clone size: NA
V gene: TRBV5-1
J gene: TRBJ2-2
D gene: NA
CDR3 protein: CASSLAGGTGELFF
CDR3 DNA: TGCGCCAGCAGCTTGGCCGGGGGAACCGGGGAGCTGTTTTTT

clone size: NA
V gene: TRBV27
J gene: TRBJ1-6
D gene: NA
CDR3 protein: CASKGQGNSPLHF
CDR3 DNA: TGTGCCAGCAAAGGGCAGGGGAATTCACCCCTCCACTTT

clone size: NA
V gene: TRBV28
J gene: TRBJ2-7
D gene: TRBD2
CDR3 protein: CASSFQRGAGEQYF
CDR3 DNA: TGTGCCAGCAGTTTTCAGCGGGGCGCGGGCGAGCAGTACTTC

clone size: NA
V gene: TRBV18
J gene: TRBJ2-7
D gene: TRBD1
CDR3 protein: CASSAGTDNYEQYF
CDR3 DNA: TGTGCCAGCTCAGCCGGGACAGATAACTACGAGCAGTACTTC